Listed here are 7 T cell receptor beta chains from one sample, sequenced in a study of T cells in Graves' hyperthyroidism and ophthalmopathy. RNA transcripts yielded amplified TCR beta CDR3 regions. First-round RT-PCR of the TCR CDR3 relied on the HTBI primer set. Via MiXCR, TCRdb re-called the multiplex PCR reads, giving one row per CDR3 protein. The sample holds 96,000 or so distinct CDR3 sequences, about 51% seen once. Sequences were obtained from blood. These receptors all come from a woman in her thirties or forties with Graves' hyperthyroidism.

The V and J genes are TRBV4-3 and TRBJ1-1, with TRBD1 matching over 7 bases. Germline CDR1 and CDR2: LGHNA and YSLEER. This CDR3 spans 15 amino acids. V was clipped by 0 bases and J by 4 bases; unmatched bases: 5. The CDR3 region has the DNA TGCGCCAGCAGCCAAGAGACAGGGAAGCGCACTGAAGCTTTCTTT. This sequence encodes CASSQETGKRTEAFF.

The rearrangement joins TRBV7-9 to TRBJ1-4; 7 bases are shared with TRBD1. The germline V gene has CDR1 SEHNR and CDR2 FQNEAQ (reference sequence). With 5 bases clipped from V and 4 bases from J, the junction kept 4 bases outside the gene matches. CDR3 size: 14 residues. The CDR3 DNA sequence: TGTGCCAGCAGCCCAGGGGGAATTAATGAAAAACTGTTTTTT. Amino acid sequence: CASSPGGINEKLFF.

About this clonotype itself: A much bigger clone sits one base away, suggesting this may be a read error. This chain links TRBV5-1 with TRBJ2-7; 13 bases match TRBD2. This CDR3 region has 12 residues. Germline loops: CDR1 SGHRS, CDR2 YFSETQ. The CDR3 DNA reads TGCGCCAGCAGCGGACTAGCGGGAGAGCTGTACTTC. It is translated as CASSGLAGELYF. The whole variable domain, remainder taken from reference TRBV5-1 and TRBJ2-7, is KAGVTQTPRYLIKTRGQQVTLSCSPISGHRSVSWYQQTPGQGLQFLFEYFSETQRNKGNFPGRFSGRQFSNSRSEMNVSTLELGDSALYLCASSGLAGELYFGPGTRLTVT.

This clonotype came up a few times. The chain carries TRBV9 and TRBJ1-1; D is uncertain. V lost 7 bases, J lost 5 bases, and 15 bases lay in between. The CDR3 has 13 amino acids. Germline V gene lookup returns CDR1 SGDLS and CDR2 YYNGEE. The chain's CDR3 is CASSPPWRTEAFF. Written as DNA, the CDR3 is TGTGCCAGCTCACCACCGTGGAGGACTGAAGCTTTCTTT.

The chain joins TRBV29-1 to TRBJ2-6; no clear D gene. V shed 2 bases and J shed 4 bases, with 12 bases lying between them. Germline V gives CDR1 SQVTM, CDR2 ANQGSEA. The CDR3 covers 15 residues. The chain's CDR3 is CSVEFFGRGANVLTF. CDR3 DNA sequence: TGCAGCGTTGAATTTTTTGGTCGGGGGGCCAACGTCCTGACTTTC.

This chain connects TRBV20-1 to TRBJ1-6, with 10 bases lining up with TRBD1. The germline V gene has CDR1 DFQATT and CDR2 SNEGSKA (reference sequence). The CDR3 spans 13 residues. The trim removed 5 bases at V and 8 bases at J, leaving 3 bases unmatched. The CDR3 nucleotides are TGCAGTGCTTCGGGACAGGGGTATTCACCCCTCCACTTT. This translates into CSASGQGYSPLHF.

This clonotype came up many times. The CDR3 nucleotides read TGTGCCAGCAGTTTAGTTCACAACACTGAAGCTTTCTTT. As protein: CASSLVHNTEAFF. This chain uses TRBV27 with TRBJ1-1; D uncertain. Germline CDR1 MNHEY, CDR2 SMNVEV (reference sequence). The CDR3 runs to 13 residues. Trimming removed 2 bases from V and 2 bases from J, with 6 bases in between.